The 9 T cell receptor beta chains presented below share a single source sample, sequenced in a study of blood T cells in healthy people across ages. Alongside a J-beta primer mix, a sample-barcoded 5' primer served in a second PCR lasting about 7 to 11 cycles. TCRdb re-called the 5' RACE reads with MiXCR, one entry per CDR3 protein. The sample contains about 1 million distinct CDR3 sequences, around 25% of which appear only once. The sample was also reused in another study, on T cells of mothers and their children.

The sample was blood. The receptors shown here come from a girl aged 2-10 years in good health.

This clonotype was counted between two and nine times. CDR3 region: CASSSGLAGGAGELFF. The CDR3 region has the DNA TGTGCCAGCAGTTCAGGACTAGCGGGAGGAGCCGGGGAGCTGTTTTTT. V gene TRBV6-6 combines with J gene TRBJ2-2; 14 positions match TRBD2. V was pared by 4 bases and J by 6 bases, with 4 bases of the junction left unmatched. Per the germline V gene, CDR1 is MNHNY and CDR2 is SVGAGI (reference sequence). There are 16 residues in the CDR3.

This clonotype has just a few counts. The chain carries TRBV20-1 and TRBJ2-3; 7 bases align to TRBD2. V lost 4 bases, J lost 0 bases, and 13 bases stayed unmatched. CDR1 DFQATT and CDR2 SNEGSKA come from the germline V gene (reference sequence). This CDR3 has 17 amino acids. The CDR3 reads CSAKGQREGISTDTQYF. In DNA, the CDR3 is TGCAGTGCTAAAGGCCAGCGGGAAGGGATAAGCACAGATACGCAGTATTTT.

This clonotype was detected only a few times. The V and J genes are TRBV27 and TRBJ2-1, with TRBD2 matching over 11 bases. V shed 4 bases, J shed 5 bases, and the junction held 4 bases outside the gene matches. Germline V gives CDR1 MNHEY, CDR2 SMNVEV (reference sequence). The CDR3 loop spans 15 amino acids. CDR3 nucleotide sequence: TGTGCCAGCAGTTATATGACTAGCGGGGACAATGAGCAGTTCTTC. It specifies CASSYMTSGDNEQFF.

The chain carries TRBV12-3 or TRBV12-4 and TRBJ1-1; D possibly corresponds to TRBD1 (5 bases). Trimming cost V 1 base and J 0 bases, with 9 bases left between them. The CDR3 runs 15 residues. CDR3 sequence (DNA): TGTGCCAGCAGTTTAGATGGGGACCTGAACACTGAAGCTTTCTTT. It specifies CASSLDGDLNTEAFF.

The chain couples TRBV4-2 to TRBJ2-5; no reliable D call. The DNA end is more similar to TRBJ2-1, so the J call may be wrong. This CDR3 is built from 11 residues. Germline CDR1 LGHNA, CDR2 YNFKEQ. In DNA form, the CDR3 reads TGTGCCAGCAGCCAAGATGGTGAGCAGTTCTTC. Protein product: CASSQDGEQFF.

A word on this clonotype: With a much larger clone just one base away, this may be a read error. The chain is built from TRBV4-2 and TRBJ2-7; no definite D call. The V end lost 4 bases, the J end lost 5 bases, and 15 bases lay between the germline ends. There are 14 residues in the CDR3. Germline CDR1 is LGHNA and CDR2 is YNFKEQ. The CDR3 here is CASSRASGRHEQYF. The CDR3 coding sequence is TGTGCCAGCAGCCGCGCCTCGGGTAGGCACGAGCAGTACTTC.

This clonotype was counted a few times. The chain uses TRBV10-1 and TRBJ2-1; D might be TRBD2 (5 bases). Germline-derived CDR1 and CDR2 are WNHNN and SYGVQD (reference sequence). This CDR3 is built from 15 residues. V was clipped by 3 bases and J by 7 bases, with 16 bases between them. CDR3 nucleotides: TGCGCCAGCAGTGACGAGGGATTAGTCTGGAATGAGCAGTTCTTC. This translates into CASSDEGLVWNEQFF.

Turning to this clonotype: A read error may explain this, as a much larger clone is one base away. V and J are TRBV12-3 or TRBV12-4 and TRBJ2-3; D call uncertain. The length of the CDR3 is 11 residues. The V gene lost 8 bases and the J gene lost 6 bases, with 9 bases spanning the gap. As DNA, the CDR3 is TGTGCCAGCGGTCAACAGGATACGCAGTATTTT. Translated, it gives CASGQQDTQYF.

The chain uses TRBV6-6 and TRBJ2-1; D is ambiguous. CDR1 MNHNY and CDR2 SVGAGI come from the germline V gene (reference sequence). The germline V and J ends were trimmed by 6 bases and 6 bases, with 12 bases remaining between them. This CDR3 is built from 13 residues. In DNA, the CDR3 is TGTGCCAGCAGCCTACACCCTGGCAATGAGCAGTTCTTC. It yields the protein CASSLHPGNEQFF.